One sample yielded the 20 T cell receptor beta chains listed below, sequenced in a study of T cells in Graves' hyperthyroidism and ophthalmopathy. Amplification targeted TCR beta CDR3 regions from RNA transcripts. The HTBI primer set drove a first-round RT-PCR of the TCR CDR3. TCRdb itself ran the multiplex PCR reads through MiXCR, one entry per CDR3 protein. This sample yields about 710,000 distinct CDR3 sequences, of which roughly 17% are seen a single time; roughly 8% belongs to the top ten. The sequenced sample was blood. The receptors derive from a man younger than 35 with Graves' hyperthyroidism.

This clonotype was counted only a few times. This chain connects TRBV10-3 to TRBJ2-7; 9 nucleotides align to TRBD1. CDR1 ENHRY and CDR2 SYGVKD come from the germline V gene. The CDR3 loop spans 15 amino acids. The V and J ends lost 3 bases and 6 bases, in that order; junction bases with no gene match: 9. CDR3 DNA: TGTGCCATCAGTGAAGGACAGGGGCGTCCCTCCGAGCAGTACTTC. It is translated as CAISEGQGRPSEQYF.

In the case of this clonotype: With a much larger clone just one base away, this may be a read error. The rearrangement links TRBV6-2 or TRBV6-3 to TRBJ2-4, with D possibly being TRBD1 (5 bases). V was cut by 2 bases and J by 6 bases, with 20 bases left in between. The CDR3 is 17 residues long. Germline CDR1 MNHEY, CDR2 SVGEGT. The CDR3 nucleotides are TGTGCCAGCAGTTACCCGAACGGCAGGGCGGTGACAAACATTCAGTACTTC. Protein: CASSYPNGRAVTNIQYF.

This clonotype was detected many times. The V gene is TRBV29-1, the J gene TRBJ2-3; D may correspond to TRBD1 or TRBD2 (5 bases each). The germline V and J ends were trimmed by 4 bases and 4 bases, with 15 bases remaining between them. CDR3 length equals 14 residues. Germline-derived CDR1 and CDR2 are SQVTM and ANQGSEA. The CDR3 nucleotides read TGCAGCGTTGGTTTGGGGCGCGGGTCAGATACGCAGTATTTT. Residues: CSVGLGRGSDTQYF.

J is TRBJ2-3 and V is TRBV4-2, with a tentative D call TRBD2 (5 bases). Germline values: CDR1 LGHNA, CDR2 YNFKEQ. The CDR3 has 15 amino acids. Trimming pared 0 bases from V and 5 bases from J, leaving 12 bases between. CDR3 amino acids: CASSQEVAQEDTQYF. Here the CDR3 DNA reads TGTGCCAGCAGCCAAGAGGTAGCGCAGGAAGATACGCAGTATTTT.

This clonotype came up a few times. The rearrangement links TRBV27 to TRBJ2-7; the D is unclear. This CDR3 contains 13 residues. Germline loops: CDR1 MNHEY, CDR2 SMNVEV (reference sequence). V was pared by 1 base and J by 4 bases, with 8 bases between. DNA of the CDR3: TGTGCCAGCAGTTTATTCTCCAATTACGAGCAGTACTTC. It yields the protein CASSLFSNYEQYF.

The table lists this clonotype with many counts. The chain joins TRBV5-1 to TRBJ2-7, with D unresolved. Per the germline V gene, CDR1 is SGHRS and CDR2 is YFSETQ. V gave up 0 bases and J gave up 2 bases, with 6 bases separating them. CDR3 length: 13 amino acids. CDR3 in DNA: TGCGCCAGCAGCTTGGCCGTCGCCTACGAGCAGTACTTC. Amino acids: CASSLAVAYEQYF.

This clonotype was detected ten times or more. The rearrangement links TRBV28 to TRBJ2-3, with a possible D match to TRBD2 (6 bases). Trimming removed 3 bases from V and 4 bases from J, with 17 bases in between. CDR3 size: 16 residues. Germline V gene lookup returns CDR1 MDHEN and CDR2 SYDVKM. The CDR3 region has the DNA TGTGCCAGCAGTTTCCTTAACGGGAGAGGCTCAGATACGCAGTATTTT. This sequence encodes CASSFLNGRGSDTQYF.

Concerning this clonotype itself: The junction differs from germline at one of its ends, possibly a read error. This rearrangement joins TRBV10-3 to TRBJ2-1, with 14 bases fitting TRBD2. Germline lookup yields CDR1 ENHRY and CDR2 SYGVKD. The length of the CDR3 is 19 residues. CDR3 sequence reads: CAITSGTSGGGHSYNEQSF. CDR3 in DNA: TGTGCCATCACCTCCGGGACTAGCGGGGGCGGACACTCCTACAATGAGCAGTCCTTC.

This clonotype was counted at least ten times. The chain carries TRBV12-3 or TRBV12-4 and TRBJ1-3, with 10 positions matching TRBD1. This CDR3 spans 18 amino acids. V lost 6 bases to trimming and J lost 0 bases; unmatched junction nucleotides: 11. The CDR3 DNA sequence: TGTGCCAGCAGGACAGGGGGCCCGCATCTACGCTCTGGAAACACCATATATTTT. This translates into CASRTGGPHLRSGNTIYF.

The rearrangement links TRBV20-1 to TRBJ2-5; possible D gene TRBD1, 5 bases. The CDR3 loop spans 12 amino acids. Germline CDR1 is DFQATT and CDR2 is SNEGSKA (reference sequence). V lost 5 bases and J lost 4, with 11 bases in between. CDR3 region: CSASGSTETQYF. Written as DNA, the CDR3 is TGCAGTGCTTCAGGGTCTACAGAGACCCAGTACTTC.

The chain joins TRBV7-8 to TRBJ2-3; 11 bases fit TRBD2. V shed 3 bases and J 0 bases; nucleotides not matched to a gene: 11. CDR3 length: 19 amino acids. The V gene's germline CDR1 is SGHVS and CDR2 FQNEAQ. The CDR3 DNA sequence: TGTGCCAGCAGCTTTGACCCCACTAGCGGGAGTTTGAGCACAGATACGCAGTATTTT. Translation gives CASSFDPTSGSLSTDTQYF.

This clonotype showed up many times. V is TRBV6-2 or TRBV6-3 and J is TRBJ1-2; a possible D gene is TRBD1 (5 bases). V shed 8 bases and J shed 7 bases, with 17 bases lying between them. Germline V CDR1 and CDR2: MNHEY, SVGEGT. The CDR3 consists of 13 residues. Here the CDR3 DNA reads TGTGCCAGCGCATACAGGACGGAACGTGGCTACACCTTC. Residues: CASAYRTERGYTF.

There are many counts of this clonotype. This rearrangement joins TRBV20-1 to TRBJ2-1; 10 bases are shared with TRBD2. Germline-derived CDR1 and CDR2 are DFQATT and SNEGSKA (reference sequence). The CDR3 length is 15 residues. The ends lost 5 bases at V and 9 bases at J; junction bases unmatched: 13. CDR3 DNA: TGCAGTGCTCCGTCGGGGAAGCGGGAGGGGGTTGAGCAGTTCTTC. Its translation: CSAPSGKREGVEQFF.

This clonotype occurred many times. The rearrangement joins TRBV5-6 to TRBJ2-5; D possibly corresponds to TRBD2 (6 bases). Trimming removed 2 bases from V and 5 bases from J, with 13 bases in between. This CDR3 comprises 14 residues. Per germline, CDR1 SGHDT and CDR2 YYEEEE. The CDR3 spells CASSLRGSGETQYF. CDR3 sequence (DNA): TGTGCCAGCAGCTTACGGGGGAGCGGGGAGACCCAGTACTTC.

This chain links TRBV29-1 with TRBJ2-1, with 9 bases aligning to TRBD1. The germline V gene encodes CDR1 SQVTM and CDR2 ANQGSEA. Trimming removed 6 bases from V and 4 bases from J; junction bases left unmatched: 4. The CDR3 is 13 residues long. The CDR3 here is CSVGGTGYNEQFF. DNA for the CDR3: TGCAGCGTGGGGGGGACAGGGTACAATGAGCAGTTCTTC.

This clonotype was seen repeatedly, ten times or more. This rearrangement joins TRBV28 to TRBJ2-1, with D perhaps TRBD2 (5 bases). Germline V lookup: CDR1 MDHEN, CDR2 SYDVKM. V was trimmed by 6 bases and J by 6 bases, leaving 15 bases between them. This CDR3 comprises 14 residues. The DNA of the CDR3 is TGTGCCAGCAGGGGTGGGAGTGTTGCCAATGAGCAGTTCTTC. It translates to CASRGGSVANEQFF.

This clonotype was seen a few times. This rearrangement joins TRBV6-5 to TRBJ1-1; weak D call: TRBD1 (5 bases). This CDR3 is 14 amino acids long. V lost 2 bases and J lost 4, with 11 bases in between. In germline, CDR1 is MNHEY, CDR2 SVGAGI. Here the CDR3 reads CASSYGALSTEAFF. CDR3 DNA sequence: TGTGCCAGCAGTTACGGGGCCCTGAGCACTGAAGCTTTCTTT.

This clonotype was detected ten times or more. The junction departs from the called germline gene at one end, perhaps through a read error. This chain joins TRBV7-7 and TRBJ2-5; 7 nucleotides align to TRBD1. Germline V gene sequence: CDR1 SSHAT, CDR2 FNYEAQ (reference sequence). CDR3 size: 15 residues. This CDR3 is CASSRNRDSQETQYF. The DNA of the CDR3 is TGTGCTAGCAGCCGAAACCGGGACAGCCAAGAGACCCAGTACTTC.

V gene TRBV9 combines with J gene TRBJ1-3; D gene unclear. CDR1 is SGDLS and CDR2 is YYNGEE in the germline V gene. Trimming pared 0 bases from V and 0 bases from J, leaving 10 bases between. This CDR3 comprises 16 residues. The CDR3: CASSVDGRPSGNTIYF. The CDR3 DNA sequence: TGTGCCAGCAGCGTAGATGGACGGCCCTCTGGAAACACCATATATTTT.

This clonotype was observed at least ten times. The rearrangement joins TRBV28 to TRBJ2-3; no clear D gene. Germline V CDR1 and CDR2: MDHEN, SYDVKM. Trimming removed 0 bases from V and 0 bases from J, with 4 bases in between. The CDR3 length is 14 residues. The CDR3 reads CASSLWASTDTQYF. The DNA of the CDR3 is TGTGCCAGCAGTTTATGGGCAAGCACAGATACGCAGTATTTT. The whole variable domain, filled in from reference TRBV28 and TRBJ2-3, reads DVKVTQSSRYLVKRTGEKVFLECVQDMDHENMFWYRQDPGLGLRLIYFSYDVKMKEKGDIPEGYSVSREKKERFSLILESASTNQTSMYLCASSLWASTDTQYFGPGTRLTVL.